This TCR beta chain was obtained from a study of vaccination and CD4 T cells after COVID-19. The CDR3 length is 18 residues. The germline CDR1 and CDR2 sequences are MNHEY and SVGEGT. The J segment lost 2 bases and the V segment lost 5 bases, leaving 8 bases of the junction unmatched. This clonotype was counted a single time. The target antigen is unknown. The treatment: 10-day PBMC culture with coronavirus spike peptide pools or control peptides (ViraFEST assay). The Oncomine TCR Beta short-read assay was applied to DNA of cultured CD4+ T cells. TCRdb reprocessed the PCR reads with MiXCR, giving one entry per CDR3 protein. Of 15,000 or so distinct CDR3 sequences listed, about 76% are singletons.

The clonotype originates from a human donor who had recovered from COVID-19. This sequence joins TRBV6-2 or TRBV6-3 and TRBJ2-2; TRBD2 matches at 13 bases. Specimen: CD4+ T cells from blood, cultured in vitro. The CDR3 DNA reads TGTGCCAGCAGTACACGACGACTAGCGGGAGGCAACACCGGGGAGCTGTTTTTT. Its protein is CASSTRRLAGGNTGELFF.